Below, 13 T cell receptor beta chains from the same sample are listed, as sequenced in a study of cytomegalovirus exposure and HLA in healthy donors. The PCR made use of 60 Vbeta and 13 Jbeta primers. The protocol was immunoSEQ multiplex PCR, while the TCRdb copy is restricted to in-frame clones and leaves out a portion. Of tens of thousands of clones listed, over 60% are singletons. The sequenced material came from PBMCs. These receptors were obtained from a male donor in good health and CMV-seropositive.

Concerning this clone itself: This specimen includes other DNA sequences encoding the same CDR3. This sequence joins TRBV7-8 and TRBJ2-7; D may be TRBD1 (6 bases). This CDR3 is built from 15 residues. Germline CDR1 and CDR2: SGHVS and FQNEAQ. The V and J ends lost 6 bases and 0 bases respectively, with 15 bases between them. As DNA, the CDR3 is TGTGCCAGCAGAACACCCAGGGGAAGCTCCTACGAGCAGTACTTC. It encodes CASRTPRGSSYEQYF.

V gene TRBV4-3 combines with J gene TRBJ2-1, with 10 bases fitting TRBD2. V shed 2 bases, J shed 9 bases, and the junction held 1 base outside the gene matches. This CDR3 contains 13 residues. Germline CDR1 is LGHNA and CDR2 is YSLEER. The CDR3 DNA reads as TGCGCCAGCAGCCAATGGACTAGCGGTGAGCAGTTCTTC. It specifies CASSQWTSGEQFF.

This chain links TRBV27 with TRBJ1-2, with D perhaps matching TRBD1 (5 bases). The V gene lost 6 bases and the J gene lost 4 bases, with 15 bases spanning the gap. The length of the CDR3 is 14 residues. Germline CDR1 is MNHEY and CDR2 is SMNVEV (reference sequence). For the CDR3, the DNA is TGTGCCAGCAGATACGGACAAAGAGCCTATGGCTACACCTTC. It yields the protein CASRYGQRAYGYTF.

CDR3 DNA sequence: TGTGCCAGTAGTATCGGACAGGGGGCTTTATCCTACGAGCAGTACTTC. This encodes CASSIGQGALSYEQYF. The rearrangement uses TRBV19 and TRBJ2-7, with 11 bases that match TRBD1. CDR1 and CDR2 (germline): LNHDA, SQIVND (reference sequence). After removal of 3 bases from V and 1 base from J, the junction contained 5 bases not matched to a gene. The CDR3 is made up of 16 amino acids.

This clone has just a few counts. V is TRBV7-9 and J is TRBJ1-1; perhaps TRBD1 as D (5 bases). This CDR3 has 11 residues. The germline V and J ends were trimmed by 4 bases and 11 bases, with 11 bases remaining between them. In germline, CDR1 is SEHNR, CDR2 FQNEAQ (reference sequence). In nucleotides, the CDR3 is TGTGCCAGCAGCTCAAGGGGTCCGGCTTTCTTT. It encodes CASSSRGPAFF.

This clone came up a few times. The rearrangement links TRBV5-8 to TRBJ2-6; 9 bases are shared with TRBD1. The ends lost 4 bases at V and 0 bases at J; junction bases unmatched: 5. The CDR3 length is 17 residues. Germline lookup yields CDR1 SGHTS and CDR2 YDEGEE. This chain's CDR3 is CASSPGTGPSGANVLTF. CDR3 in DNA: TGTGCCAGCAGCCCCGGGACAGGGCCCTCTGGGGCCAACGTCCTGACTTTC.

This clone was recorded a few times. V and J are TRBV9 and TRBJ2-1, with D unclear. The V gene's germline CDR1 is SGDLS and CDR2 YYNGEE. This CDR3 is 13 amino acids long. Trimming removed 0 bases from V and 4 bases from J, with 5 bases in between. This chain's CDR3 is CASSVDSYNEQFF. The CDR3 DNA reads TGTGCCAGCAGCGTAGACAGTTACAATGAGCAGTTCTTC.

The DNA for the CDR3 is TGTGCCAGCAGCCCCTCTAGCGGGAAAGAGACCCAGTACTTC. It yields the protein CASSPSSGKETQYF. This chain connects TRBV9 to TRBJ2-5; TRBD2 matches 9 bases. V lost 4 bases and J lost 3; bases outside the gene matches: 4. This CDR3 has 14 residues. In germline, CDR1 is SGDLS, CDR2 YYNGEE.

The rearrangement uses TRBV7-2 and TRBJ2-7, with 7 positions matching TRBD1. The ends lost 2 bases at V and 2 bases at J; junction bases unmatched: 9. The CDR3 spans 16 residues. Germline-derived CDR1 and CDR2 are SGHTA and FQGNSA. The CDR3 coding sequence is TGTGCCAGCAGCTTAATTAGCCGGGACAGACCCTACGAGCAGTACTTC. Residues: CASSLISRDRPYEQYF. Looking up the rest from reference TRBV7-2 and TRBJ2-7 gives the full variable domain: GAGVSQSPSNKVTEKGKDVELRCDPISGHTALYWYRQSLGQGLEFLIYFQGNSAPDKSGLPSDRFSAERTGGSVSTLTIQRTQQEDSAVYLCASSLISRDRPYEQYFGPGTRLTVT.

The rearrangement links TRBV6-1 to TRBJ1-5; D may be TRBD1 (5 bases). The CDR3 is 16 amino acids. Germline V gives CDR1 MNHNS, CDR2 SASEGT. Trimming stripped 2 bases from V and 3 bases from J, with 14 bases between. The CDR3 is CASSELGTGNNQPQHF. For the CDR3, the DNA is TGTGCCAGCAGTGAATTAGGAACAGGCAACAATCAGCCCCAGCATTTT.

The table lists this clone with a few counts. V is TRBV4-2 and J is TRBJ2-2; 12 nucleotides line up with TRBD2. CDR3 size: 18 residues. The ends lost 0 bases at V and 0 bases at J; junction bases unmatched: 2. Germline-derived CDR1 and CDR2 are LGHNA and YNFKEQ. In DNA form, the CDR3 reads TGTGCCAGCAGCCAAGAGACTAGCGGGAGCTCGAACACCGGGGAGCTGTTTTTT. This translates into CASSQETSGSSNTGELFF.

The V call is TRBV11-1, the J call TRBJ2-2; 10 nucleotides align to TRBD2. V lost 6 bases, J lost 1 base, and 2 bases stayed unmatched. CDR3 size: 15 residues. Germline V gene lookup returns CDR1 SGHAT and CDR2 FQDESV (reference sequence). CDR3 residues: CASRSSGGNTGELFF. CDR3 coding DNA: TGTGCCAGCAGATCTAGCGGGGGGAACACCGGGGAGCTGTTTTTT.

The genes are TRBV27 and TRBJ2-3; no firm D call. CDR1 and CDR2 from the germline V gene are MNHEY and SMNVEV (reference sequence). Deletions cut 5 bases from V and 4 bases from J, with 4 bases between. The CDR3 is 11 amino acids. CDR3 region: CASSVADTQYF. The DNA of the CDR3 is TGTGCCAGCAGTGTCGCAGATACGCAGTATTTT.